This paragraph covers one T cell receptor beta chain sequence. This specimen comes from a study of blood T cell repertoires in COVID-19. For the study at large: There were acute and convalescent COVID-19 samples, and they came from the United States, Italy and Spain.

Trimming took 3 bases from V and 9 from J; bases not matched to a gene: 12. In germline, CDR1 is SGDLS, CDR2 YYNGEE. The CDR3 is 15 amino acids. Repertoires were generated with immunoSEQ multiplex PCR, while TCRdb's copy carries only in-frame clones and drops some. The sample contains 70,000 to 80,000 clones, about 85% of which appear only once. Sequencing input: peripheral blood. This TCR was recovered from a woman over 75 with active or convalescent COVID-19. This chain links TRBV9 with TRBJ2-1; 7 bases agree with TRBD2. CDR3 DNA: TGTGCCAGCAGCGCCGACCACTGGGGGGGTGGTGAGCAGTTCTTC. Translating it yields CASSADHWGGGEQFF.